These 12 T cell receptor beta chains share one sample of origin, sequenced in a study of shared clonotypes between healthy human individuals (dated by TCRdb to between 2020 and 2021). Library preparation was by the immunoSEQ multiplex PCR assay. TCRdb obtained this table from immuneACCESS and retained in-frame rearrangements with V and J assigned. These tables miss some clones; where compared with another copy, unresolved V genes account for less than half of the shortfall, and the remainder is unexplained. Across this sample there are about 1.1 million clones, with more than 75% seen only once. The ten most abundant clones make up 0.6% to 0.7% of the sample. Sequenced sample: memory CD4+ T cells from PBMCs. The cell subset or site label corresponds to: CD45RA-negative fraction. Source of these receptors: a man aged 18-30 years in good health. Some clones in this sample may be carry-over from other donors' samples.

This clone was seen only a few times. The rearrangement links TRBV19 to TRBJ2-7, with D possibly being TRBD1 (5 bases). Germline CDR1 reads LNHDA; CDR2 reads SQIVND (reference sequence). CDR3 length: 14 residues. The V and J ends lost 3 bases and 4 bases respectively, with 13 bases between them. CDR3 residues: CASSMRRVPYEQYF. The CDR3, as DNA: TGTGCCAGTAGTATGCGCAGGGTTCCGTACGAGCAGTACTTC.

The gene calls are TRBV6-6 and TRBJ1-2; 8 bases match TRBD1. Germline loops: CDR1 MNHNY, CDR2 SVGAGI (reference sequence). This CDR3 has 15 residues. The V segment lost 2 bases and the J segment 0 bases; nucleotides outside the gene matches: 2. In DNA, the CDR3 is TGTGCCAGCAGTTACCCACAGGGGGCTAACTATGGCTACACCTTC. It specifies CASSYPQGANYGYTF.

The chain recombines TRBV5-1 with TRBJ1-2, with D possibly matching TRBD1 (5 bases). Germline lookup yields CDR1 SGHRS and CDR2 YFSETQ. Trimming took off 0 bases at V and 6 bases at J, with 15 bases between the two ends. The CDR3 sequence is 15 residues long. This CDR3 reads CASSLDPGGFDGYTF. The CDR3 nucleotides read TGCGCCAGCAGCTTGGACCCGGGGGGATTCGATGGCTACACCTTC.

This chain links TRBV4-1 with TRBJ2-1; TRBD2 matches 13 bases. The CDR3 length is 19 residues. The trim removed 4 bases at V and 5 bases at J, leaving 14 bases unmatched. CDR1 and CDR2 (germline): MGHRA, YSYEKL. This chain's CDR3 is CASSRLLAGGPKNHNEQFF. CDR3 DNA sequence: TGCGCCAGCAGCCGCCTACTAGCGGGAGGGCCTAAAAACCACAATGAGCAGTTCTTC.

The chain uses TRBV11-3 and TRBJ2-3; D is perhaps TRBD2 (6 bases). Germline CDR1 is SGHNT and CDR2 is YENEEA. The CDR3 totals 14 residues. Trimming shortened V by 4 bases and J by 1 base, and 9 bases separated the two germline ends. The CDR3 nucleotides are TGTGCCAGCAGCTCCAGGAGGGGCACAGATACGCAGTATTTT. It encodes CASSSRRGTDTQYF.

This clone has just one count. The V gene is TRBV2, the J gene TRBJ2-2; no reliable D call. CDR3 length: 15 residues. Trimming left V 2 bases short and J 3 bases short, with 10 bases between. Germline CDR1 and CDR2: SNHLY and FYNNEI. The CDR3 sequence: CASSEQISDTGELFF. In DNA, the CDR3 is TGTGCCAGCAGTGAACAGATTTCGGACACCGGGGAGCTGTTTTTT.

V is TRBV6-1 and J is TRBJ2-5; TRBD1 matches 9 bases. There are 13 residues in the CDR3. Germline CDR1 MNHNS, CDR2 SASEGT. V was pared by 6 bases and J by 4 bases, with 3 bases of the junction left unmatched. The CDR3 nucleotides are TGTGCCAGCAGGGGGGGACAGGGAGAGACCCAGTACTTC. It is translated as CASRGGQGETQYF.

The table lists this clone with a few counts. The chain recombines TRBV2 with TRBJ2-5, with unresolved D. Trimming removed 5 bases from V and 11 bases from J, with 18 bases in between. The CDR3 sequence is 13 residues long. Germline CDR1 is SNHLY and CDR2 is FYNNEI. This CDR3 reads CASSPNLDREQYF. The CDR3 bases are TGTGCCAGCAGTCCCAACTTGGATAGAGAGCAGTACTTC.

This sequence joins TRBV14 and TRBJ2-5, with D unclear. The CDR3 is made up of 14 amino acids. Trimming stripped 1 base from V and 2 bases from J, with 8 bases between. CDR1 is SGHDN and CDR2 is FVKESK in the germline V gene. The CDR3 DNA follows: TGTGCCAGCAGCCAAGTGGGCACTCAAGAGACCCAGTACTTC. Amino acids: CASSQVGTQETQYF.

The chain is built from TRBV5-1 and TRBJ2-7, with D unresolved. The CDR3 covers 14 residues. Germline CDR1 reads SGHRS; CDR2 reads YFSETQ. The germline V and J ends were trimmed by 7 bases and 0 bases, with 14 bases remaining between them. The CDR3 coding sequence is TGCGCCAGCCGATCGACTGTGAGCTCCTACGAGCAGTACTTC. This sequence encodes CASRSTVSSYEQYF.

The chain carries TRBV6-1 and TRBJ1-6, with 8 bases aligning to TRBD1. CDR3 size: 15 residues. With V trimmed by 6 bases and J by 5 bases, 6 bases remained unmatched. CDR1 and CDR2 from the germline V gene are MNHNS and SASEGT. The CDR3 nucleotides are TGTGCCAGCAGCCGTGTGGGACAGGATAATTCACCCCTCCACTTT. Its protein product is CASSRVGQDNSPLHF.

This rearrangement joins TRBV7-3 to TRBJ2-5; the match to TRBD1 covers 7 bases. CDR3 size: 13 residues. Germline CDR1 reads SGHTA; CDR2 reads FQGTGA. V lost 5 bases and J lost 4; bases outside the gene matches: 4. The CDR3 region is CASSGQVGETQYF. In DNA form, the CDR3 reads TGTGCCAGCAGCGGACAGGTTGGAGAGACCCAGTACTTC.